What follows are 29 T cell receptor beta chains derived from one specimen sequenced in a study of fetal regulatory T cell absence and autoimmunity. Clones were sequenced by immunoSEQ multiplex PCR, and TCRdb holds only the in-frame ones, with some missing. The data show some 44,000 clones, approximately 83% seen once. The source material was cord blood. Receptor source: a newborn boy with IPEX syndrome.

This CDR3 is CASSLFSKQETQYF. DNA for the CDR3: TGTGCCAGCAGTTTATTTTCCAAGCAAGAGACCCAGTACTTC. This chain uses TRBV28 with TRBJ2-5; unclear D gene. The germline V gene encodes CDR1 MDHEN and CDR2 SYDVKM. This CDR3 is 14 amino acids long. V lost 1 base and J 2 bases, leaving 8 bases between the germline ends.

This clone occurred once. The chain joins TRBV4-3 to TRBJ2-7; 7 bases match TRBD1. Germline assignment: CDR1 LGHNA and CDR2 YSLEER. CDR3 length: 14 amino acids. The V gene end was trimmed by 4 bases and the J gene end by 3 bases; junction bases not matched to a gene: 6. The CDR3: CASSRYRGNYEQYF. CDR3 sequence (DNA): TGCGCCAGCAGCCGATACAGGGGCAACTACGAGCAGTACTTC.

The V gene is TRBV6-5, the J gene TRBJ1-2; D not resolved. This CDR3 region has 13 residues. The V end lost 2 bases, the J end lost 0 bases, and 4 bases lay between the germline ends. Germline assignment: CDR1 MNHEY and CDR2 SVGAGI. The DNA of the CDR3 is TGTGCCAGCAGTTACGGGGCTAACTATGGCTACACCTTC. Translating it yields CASSYGANYGYTF.

The rearrangement links TRBV4-1 to TRBJ2-5, with TRBD2 matching over 10 bases. The better agreement between TRBJ2-7 and the DNA end casts doubt on the J call. This CDR3 spans 16 amino acids. The germline gives CDR1 MGHRA, CDR2 YSYEKL. CDR3 amino acids: CASSGFNLAGEYEQYF. DNA of the CDR3: TGCGCCAGCAGCGGATTTAACCTAGCGGGAGAATACGAGCAGTACTTC.

This chain connects TRBV13 to TRBJ1-1; 10 bases are a match to TRBD1. The germline CDR1 and CDR2 sequences are PRHDT and FYEKMQ (reference sequence). V gave up 4 bases and J gave up 4 bases; unmatched junction bases: 6. This CDR3 is built from 15 residues. This chain's CDR3 is CASSSLGQGGTEAFF. CDR3 in DNA: TGTGCCAGCAGCTCCCTCGGACAGGGGGGCACTGAAGCTTTCTTT.

Note on this clone: A read error may account for a junction end that differs from germline. This chain links TRBV7-9 with TRBJ2-5, with TRBD1 matching 9 bases. CDR1 is SEHNR and CDR2 is FQNEAQ in the germline V gene (reference sequence). This CDR3 spans 16 amino acids. The CDR3 sequence: CASSPGGQGYHETQYF. The DNA for the CDR3 is TGTGCCAGCAGCCCAGGGGGACAGGGATACCACGAGACCCAGTACTTC.

This clone is a singleton in its sample. The chain is built from TRBV5-1 and TRBJ2-2; 11 bases align to TRBD2. This CDR3 comprises 14 residues. J gave up 3 bases and V 9 bases, and 4 bases lay outside the gene matches. Looked up from germline, CDR1 is SGHRS and CDR2 is YFSETQ. In nucleotides, the CDR3 is TGCGCCACCGTAGCGGGGGGGCACACCGGGGAGCTGTTTTTT. The encoded protein is CATVAGGHTGELFF.

The V call is TRBV19, the J call TRBJ1-2; 7 positions agree with TRBD1. The CDR3 spans 13 residues. Germline values: CDR1 LNHDA, CDR2 SQIVND (reference sequence). V shed 7 bases and J 1 base; nucleotides not matched to a gene: 3. CDR3 sequence (DNA): TGTGCCAGTAAGACAGGGTTTAACTATGGCTACACCTTC. This encodes CASKTGFNYGYTF.

This clone was seen once. This sequence joins TRBV29-1 and TRBJ1-4; D is unresolved. Deletions cut 3 bases from V and 3 bases from J, with 11 bases between. The CDR3 length is 14 residues. The germline CDR1 and CDR2 sequences are SQVTM and ANQGSEA. In DNA form, the CDR3 reads TGCAGCGTTGATCCCTCAGGTTCTAATGAAAAACTGTTTTTT. It translates to CSVDPSGSNEKLFF.

The chain uses TRBV19 and TRBJ2-7; 9 bases are shared with TRBD1. Looked up from germline, CDR1 is LNHDA and CDR2 is SQIVND (reference sequence). V lost 3 bases to trimming and J lost 2 bases; unmatched junction nucleotides: 2. CDR3 length: 14 amino acids. CDR3 coding DNA: TGTGCCAGTAGTATCCGGGACAGGGCCTACGAGCAGTACTTC. Translated, it gives CASSIRDRAYEQYF.

The genes are TRBV6-5 and TRBJ2-7; 9 bases are a match to TRBD2. The CDR3 is 16 amino acids. V dropped 0 bases and J dropped 2; count of bases not matched to a gene: 5. Germline V CDR1 and CDR2: MNHEY, SVGAGI. The CDR3 reads CASSYSGASGAYEQYF. The CDR3 DNA reads TGTGCCAGCAGTTACTCTGGTGCTAGCGGGGCCTACGAGCAGTACTTC.

For the CDR3, the DNA is TGTGCTAGTGGTACCTGGGACAGGGTGGAAAGCTATGGCTACACCTTC. This gives the protein CASGTWDRVESYGYTF. V is TRBV12-5 and J is TRBJ1-2; 9 bases align to TRBD1. Germline lookup yields CDR1 LGHNT and CDR2 FRNRAP. V was pared by 5 bases and J by 4 bases, with 11 bases of the junction left unmatched. The CDR3 spans 16 residues.

The V call is TRBV5-1, the J call TRBJ1-4, with 7 bases matching TRBD1. Germline V gene lookup returns CDR1 SGHRS and CDR2 YFSETQ. V was pared by 4 bases and J by 8 bases, with 8 bases of the junction left unmatched. The CDR3 length is 14 residues. The CDR3: CASSPGTQGEKLFF. In DNA form, the CDR3 reads TGCGCCAGCAGCCCCGGGACACAGGGGGAAAAACTGTTTTTT.

The chain uses TRBV7-6 and TRBJ2-2; possible D gene TRBD2, 6 bases. Germline V lookup: CDR1 SGHVS, CDR2 FNYEAQ. CDR3 length: 15 residues. Trimming took 1 base from V and 1 from J, leaving 7 bases between them. This chain's CDR3 is CASSLVSGNTGELFF. DNA for the CDR3: TGTGCCAGCAGCTTAGTTAGCGGGAACACCGGGGAGCTGTTTTTT.

This clone has only one observation. This chain joins TRBV23-1 and TRBJ2-3, with 8 positions matching TRBD2. TRBV23-1 is an open reading frame whose function is uncertain. V dropped 6 bases and J dropped 1; count of bases not matched to a gene: 0. The CDR3 totals 13 residues. The CDR3 nucleotides are TGCGCCAGCAGACTAGCGGGCACAGATACGCAGTATTTT. Translating it yields CASRLAGTDTQYF.

The chain links TRBV5-1 to TRBJ2-4, with 9 bases identical to TRBD2. Losses at the gene ends were 1 base for V and 1 base for J; bases not matched to a gene: 0. Germline V gene lookup returns CDR1 SGHRS and CDR2 YFSETQ. The CDR3 sequence is 15 residues long. CDR3 loop: CASSLTSGAKNIQYF. In DNA form, the CDR3 reads TGCGCCAGCAGCTTGACTAGCGGGGCCAAAAACATTCAGTACTTC.

The V call is TRBV15, the J call TRBJ2-1; tentatively, D is TRBD2 (6 bases). With 5 bases removed from V and 1 base from J, the gap between germline ends came to 12 bases. Looked up from germline, CDR1 is LNHNV and CDR2 is YYDKDF (reference sequence). The CDR3 runs 15 residues. Here the CDR3 reads CATSVDRGSYNEQFF. CDR3 DNA sequence: TGTGCCACCAGCGTCGACCGGGGGTCCTACAATGAGCAGTTCTTC.

The chain recombines TRBV11-2 with TRBJ2-7; tentative D call: TRBD2 (5 bases). Looked up from germline, CDR1 is SGHAT and CDR2 is FQNNGV. V lost 4 bases and J 2 bases, leaving 18 bases between the germline ends. The CDR3 is made up of 16 amino acids. The DNA for the CDR3 is TGTGCCAGCAGCTCCATTGATGGGAGTAGCGCCTACGAGCAGTACTTC. Protein sequence: CASSSIDGSSAYEQYF.

The J gene is TRBJ1-1, the V gene TRBV6-4; 9 bases are shared with TRBD1. CDR1 and CDR2 from the germline V gene are MRHNA and SNTAGT. This CDR3 region has 14 residues. V shed 3 bases, J shed 4 bases, and the junction held 3 bases outside the gene matches. DNA of the CDR3: TGTGCCAGCAGTGAGGAGACAGGGGGCACTGAAGCTTTCTTT. This encodes CASSEETGGTEAFF.

The chain couples TRBV19 to TRBJ2-7, with D unclear. The CDR3 is made up of 15 amino acids. Germline loops: CDR1 LNHDA, CDR2 SQIVND (reference sequence). V gave up 0 bases and J gave up 0 bases, with 9 bases separating them. The CDR3 is CASSIENSPSYEQYF. CDR3 coding DNA: TGTGCCAGTAGTATAGAAAACAGTCCCTCCTACGAGCAGTACTTC.

The rearrangement uses TRBV7-8 and TRBJ2-2; 12 bases match TRBD2. CDR1 and CDR2 (germline): SGHVS, FQNEAQ. V trimming: 5 bases; J trimming: 7 bases; junction bases outside the gene matches: 14. The CDR3 spans 18 residues. The CDR3 DNA follows: TGTGCCAGCAGCGTCCTAGCGGGGGGGCCAGTATCCGTCGGGGAGCTGTTTTTT. Translated: CASSVLAGGPVSVGELFF.

The V gene is TRBV5-1, the J gene TRBJ1-5; a weak D match, TRBD1 (6 bases). Germline assignment: CDR1 SGHRS and CDR2 YFSETQ. CDR3 length equals 15 residues. The V end lost 0 bases, the J end lost 0 bases, and 7 bases lay between the germline ends. The CDR3 coding sequence is TGCGCCAGCAGCTTGGTGGGGGCTAGCAATCAGCCCCAGCATTTT. Protein product: CASSLVGASNQPQHF.

The rearrangement joins TRBV7-9 to TRBJ1-2; 8 bases agree with TRBD1. CDR1 and CDR2 (germline): SEHNR, FQNEAQ (reference sequence). V was pared by 2 bases and J by 4 bases, with 3 bases of the junction left unmatched. The CDR3 totals 14 residues. CDR3 loop: CASSLSGTGYGYTF. CDR3 in DNA: TGTGCCAGCAGCTTAAGTGGGACAGGCTATGGCTACACCTTC.

The chain links TRBV6-5 to TRBJ1-1; D is uncertain. The CDR3 is made up of 13 amino acids. The germline CDR1 and CDR2 sequences are MNHEY and SVGAGI. Trimming took 6 bases from V and 4 from J, leaving 12 bases between them. The CDR3 nucleotides are TGTGCCAGCAGCCTAGGACGGGGCACTGAAGCTTTCTTT. Protein sequence: CASSLGRGTEAFF.

This clone was seen a handful of times. The V and J genes are TRBV6-5 and TRBJ2-7, with D maybe TRBD1 (6 bases). This CDR3 spans 15 amino acids. The germline V gene encodes CDR1 MNHEY and CDR2 SVGAGI. Trimming took off 5 bases at V and 2 bases at J, with 16 bases between the two ends. CDR3 sequence: CASSRQPTGPYEQYF. Here the CDR3 DNA reads TGTGCCAGCAGTCGTCAACCGACAGGTCCCTACGAGCAGTACTTC.

This chain connects TRBV29-1 to TRBJ2-1; D not resolved. V was clipped by 3 bases and J by 1 base, with 10 bases between them. This CDR3 has 14 residues. From germline, CDR1 is SQVTM and CDR2 ANQGSEA. Written as DNA, the CDR3 is TGCAGCGTTGAGCCCGACTGGTCCTACAATGAGCAGTTCTTC. It translates to CSVEPDWSYNEQFF.

This rearrangement joins TRBV18 to TRBJ1-1, with D possibly being TRBD1 (5 bases). The CDR3 sequence is 14 residues long. Germline CDR1 is KGHSH and CDR2 is LQKENI. The germline V and J ends were trimmed by 3 bases and 1 base, with 9 bases remaining between them. Here the CDR3 reads CASSPRDQNTEAFF. The CDR3 DNA sequence: TGTGCCAGCTCACCCCGGGACCAGAACACTGAAGCTTTCTTT.

J is TRBJ2-2 and V is TRBV7-9, with a tentative D call TRBD2 (5 bases). The germline V gene encodes CDR1 SEHNR and CDR2 FQNEAQ (reference sequence). Trimming shortened V by 2 bases and J by 5 bases, and 6 bases separated the two germline ends. The CDR3 length is 13 residues. CDR3 nucleotides: TGTGCCAGCAGCTTACCGGGAACCGGGGAGCTGTTTTTT. The encoded protein is CASSLPGTGELFF.

The V gene is TRBV12-5, the J gene TRBJ2-2, with D unclear. V shed 3 bases and J shed 8 bases, with 4 bases lying between them. The CDR3 is 11 amino acids. From germline, CDR1 is LGHNT and CDR2 FRNRAP. The CDR3 spells CASGFEGELFF. The CDR3 DNA sequence: TGTGCTAGTGGTTTTGAGGGGGAGCTGTTTTTT.